This T cell receptor beta chain was recorded in a study of T cell repertoires in cytomegalovirus infection. A single record per CDR3 protein comes from TCRdb applying MiXCR to the reads. This sample has around 50,000 distinct CDR3 sequences, with over 15% found just once. The V end lost 0 bases, the J end lost 0 bases, and 9 bases lay between the germline ends. The CDR3 extends over 15 amino acids. Per germline, CDR1 DFQATT and CDR2 SNEGSKA (reference sequence). A note on this clonotype: The antigen remains undetermined.

V gene TRBV20-1 combines with J gene TRBJ2-1; D may match TRBD1 or TRBD2 (5 bases each). The sequence was obtained from a human donor in good health (CMV status not recorded). Some clones in this sample may be carry-over from other donors' samples. The material sequenced was CD8+ T cells from cultured PBMCs, taken from culture after CMV antigen stimulation. In nucleotides, the CDR3 is TGCAGTGCTAGAGATCGGGGCCACTCCTACAATGAGCAGTTCTTC. This sequence encodes CSARDRGHSYNEQFF.